These 31 T cell receptor beta chains were all obtained from the same sample, sequenced in a study of blood T cell repertoires in COVID-19. This table comes from immunoSEQ multiplex PCR, and its TCRdb copy is limited to in-frame clones, with some not included. The sample has around 65,000 clones, around 80% seen once. Source material: peripheral blood. These receptors came from a human donor in a cohort sampled during active COVID-19.

V usage is TRBV5-1 and J usage is TRBJ2-3; the D is unclear. Germline loops: CDR1 SGHRS, CDR2 YFSETQ. This CDR3 spans 15 amino acids. V lost 0 bases and J 0 bases, leaving 8 bases between the germline ends. The CDR3, as DNA: TGCGCCAGCAGCTTGGCTCTTACTAGCACAGATACGCAGTATTTT. Translating it yields CASSLALTSTDTQYF.

CDR3 sequence: CSVSDRETQYF. CDR3 bases: TGCAGTGTGTCGGACAGAGAGACCCAGTACTTC. V and J are TRBV20-1 and TRBJ2-5, with D possibly being TRBD1 (6 bases). The V end was cut by 7 bases, the J end by 4 bases, with 10 bases between. CDR1 is DFQATT and CDR2 is SNEGSKA in the germline V gene (reference sequence). The CDR3 is 11 residues long.

The V gene is TRBV24-1, the J gene TRBJ2-3; D is possibly TRBD2 (5 bases). Germline V lookup: CDR1 KGHDR, CDR2 SFDVKD. Trimming pared 0 bases from V and 3 bases from J, leaving 12 bases between. The CDR3 has 16 amino acids. The CDR3 nucleotides are TGTGCCACCAGTGATTTGGGATACGGGGTGACAGATACGCAGTATTTT. Translating gives CATSDLGYGVTDTQYF.

This chain joins TRBV30 and TRBJ2-3; 11 bases fit TRBD2. There are 14 residues in the CDR3. Germline CDR1 reads GTSNPN; CDR2 reads SVGIG (reference sequence). Trimming took 5 bases from V and 6 from J; bases not matched to a gene: 7. As DNA, the CDR3 is TGTGCCTGGCAAACTAGCGGGAGCTGGGATACGCAGTATTTT. Its translation: CAWQTSGSWDTQYF.

V usage is TRBV7-6 and J usage is TRBJ2-7; 7 bases align to TRBD1. Germline assignment: CDR1 SGHVS and CDR2 FNYEAQ. The CDR3 length is 13 residues. Trimming removed 5 bases from V and 2 bases from J; junction bases left unmatched: 3. The CDR3 protein is CASSRGQPYEQYF. CDR3 coding DNA: TGTGCCAGCAGCCGGGGACAGCCCTACGAGCAGTACTTC.

The chain couples TRBV19 to TRBJ1-1, with a weak D call TRBD1 (6 bases). V lost 9 bases to trimming and J lost 0 bases, with 8 bases between them. This CDR3 has 12 amino acids. Germline V gene sequence: CDR1 LNHDA, CDR2 SQIVND (reference sequence). The CDR3: CASQGMNTEAFF. The DNA of the CDR3 is TGTGCCAGCCAGGGGATGAACACTGAAGCTTTCTTT.

The chain employs TRBV5-1 and TRBJ2-7; TRBD1 aligns across 7 bases. V lost 0 bases to trimming and J lost 6 bases; unmatched junction nucleotides: 6. Germline V lookup: CDR1 SGHRS, CDR2 YFSETQ. The CDR3 is made up of 14 amino acids. The CDR3 protein is CASSLVGRGSEQYF. DNA of the CDR3: TGCGCCAGCAGCTTGGTGGGCAGGGGGAGCGAGCAGTACTTC. Full variable domain (remainder filled in from reference TRBV5-1 and TRBJ2-7): KAGVTQTPRYLIKTRGQQVTLSCSPISGHRSVSWYQQTPGQGLQFLFEYFSETQRNKGNFPGRFSGRQFSNSRSEMNVSTLELGDSALYLCASSLVGRGSEQYFGPGTRLTVT.

The chain joins TRBV5-5 to TRBJ2-7; D gene ambiguous. Germline CDR1 reads SGHKS; CDR2 reads YYEKEE (reference sequence). With 2 bases removed from V and 2 bases from J, the gap between germline ends came to 2 bases. The CDR3 extends over 11 amino acids. The CDR3 bases are TGTGCCAGCAGCTTTACCTACGAGCAGTACTTC. Translating gives CASSFTYEQYF.

The chain links TRBV5-6 to TRBJ2-1; the match to TRBD2 covers 8 bases. Germline CDR1 and CDR2: SGHDT and YYEEEE. Trimming took 0 bases from V and 0 from J; bases not matched to a gene: 8. The CDR3 contains 18 residues. This CDR3 reads CASSLATWGTSSYNEQFF. The CDR3 region has the DNA TGTGCCAGCAGCTTGGCGACGTGGGGGACTAGCTCCTACAATGAGCAGTTCTTC.

This clone was counted a single time. This chain connects TRBV2 to TRBJ2-2; D gene unclear. The germline V and J ends were trimmed by 4 bases and 3 bases, with 6 bases remaining between them. Per the germline V gene, CDR1 is SNHLY and CDR2 is FYNNEI. This CDR3 has 13 residues. The DNA of the CDR3 is TGTGCCAGCAGTGCTACTTACACCGGGGAGCTGTTTTTT. This codes for CASSATYTGELFF. The full variable domain, with the rest looked up from reference TRBV2 and TRBJ2-2, is EPEVTQTPSHQVTQMGQEVILRCVPISNHLYFYWYRQILGQKVEFLVSFYNNEISEKSEIFDDQFSVERPDGSNFTLKIRSTKLEDSAMYFCASSATYTGELFFGEGSRLTVL.

The CDR3, as DNA: TGTGCCAGCAGCGCCTACTTCTCTGGAAACACCATATATTTT. Its translation is CASSAYFSGNTIYF. This chain links TRBV9 with TRBJ1-3, with D unclear. Trimming cost V 3 bases and J 0 bases, with 7 bases left between them. The germline gives CDR1 SGDLS, CDR2 YYNGEE. This CDR3 has 14 amino acids.

The chain uses TRBV27 and TRBJ2-3, with D possibly matching TRBD2 (5 bases). Trimming shortened V by 2 bases and J by 2 bases, and 5 bases separated the two germline ends. The CDR3 length is 13 residues. CDR1 and CDR2 (germline): MNHEY, SMNVEV (reference sequence). CDR3 in DNA: TGTGCCAGCAGTTTAGGACTCACAGATACGCAGTATTTT. This translates into CASSLGLTDTQYF.

This chain uses TRBV27 with TRBJ2-2; 7 positions match TRBD1. The trim removed 4 bases at V and 6 bases at J, leaving 2 bases unmatched. From germline, CDR1 is MNHEY and CDR2 SMNVEV (reference sequence). This CDR3 has 13 amino acids. CDR3 nucleotides: TGTGCCAGCAGTTCCACAGGGGCCGGGGAGCTGTTTTTT. Protein sequence: CASSSTGAGELFF.

This clone was observed a handful of times. The gene calls are TRBV7-9 and TRBJ2-7; D unresolved. The CDR3 covers 12 residues. Germline loops: CDR1 SEHNR, CDR2 FQNEAQ (reference sequence). V lost 5 bases and J lost 5, with 10 bases in between. The CDR3 reads CASSTTTHEQYF. The DNA of the CDR3 is TGTGCCAGCAGCACCACTACCCACGAGCAGTACTTC.

This rearrangement joins TRBV5-4 to TRBJ2-3; TRBD2 matches 9 bases. Germline CDR1 and CDR2: SGHNT and YYREEE (reference sequence). The J segment lost 4 bases and the V segment lost 0 bases, leaving 0 bases of the junction unmatched. This CDR3 contains 14 residues. In DNA, the CDR3 is TGTGCCAGCAGCTTGGGCGGGGGGGCAGATACGCAGTATTTT. Translating gives CASSLGGGADTQYF.

The genes are TRBV9 and TRBJ1-1, with D perhaps TRBD1 (5 bases). CDR1 is SGDLS and CDR2 is YYNGEE in the germline V gene. The V end was cut by 3 bases, the J end by 3 bases, with 15 bases between. There are 15 residues in the CDR3. In DNA, the CDR3 is TGTGCCAGCAGCGGGGGGGAGGCATCGTACACTGAAGCTTTCTTT. Its translation is CASSGGEASYTEAFF.

This chain joins TRBV6-5 and TRBJ1-1; a possible D gene is TRBD1 (6 bases). The CDR3 loop spans 12 amino acids. V shed 6 bases and J shed 4 bases, with 9 bases lying between them. CDR1 MNHEY and CDR2 SVGAGI come from the germline V gene. CDR3 loop: CASRQGGTEAFF. As DNA, the CDR3 is TGTGCCAGCAGGCAAGGGGGCACTGAAGCTTTCTTT.

This clone was observed once. J is TRBJ2-5 and V is TRBV2; D unclear. This CDR3 is built from 10 residues. Germline V gene data show CDR1 as SNHLY and CDR2 as FYNNEI. V lost 7 bases to trimming and J lost 5 bases, with 5 bases between them. The CDR3 DNA reads TGTGCCAGCAAGGAGGAGACCCAGTACTTC. The encoded protein is CASKEETQYF.

The J gene is TRBJ2-3, the V gene TRBV30; tentative D call: TRBD2 (5 bases). Germline values: CDR1 GTSNPN, CDR2 SVGIG (reference sequence). This CDR3 spans 17 amino acids. The ends were cut back, 2 bases at V and 2 bases at J, with 20 bases in the middle. CDR3 nucleotide sequence: TGTGCCTGGAGTCCACCGAATAAGAGCGGCTCCACAGATACGCAGTATTTT. This gives the protein CAWSPPNKSGSTDTQYF.

V and J are TRBV27 and TRBJ1-4, with D possibly matching TRBD1 (6 bases). The CDR3 consists of 17 residues. V was cut by 5 bases and J by 10 bases, with 26 bases left in between. Germline CDR1 is MNHEY and CDR2 is SMNVEV (reference sequence). CDR3 amino acids: CASSPSPRSGVVGKLFF. CDR3 nucleotide sequence: TGTGCCAGCAGTCCTAGCCCCCGGTCAGGGGTAGTCGGAAAACTGTTTTTT. Drawing the rest from reference TRBV27 and TRBJ1-4, the complete variable domain is EAQVTQNPRYLITVTGKKLTVTCSQNMNHEYMSWYRQDPGLGLRQIYYSMNVEVTDKGDVPEGYKVSRKEKRNFPLILESPSPNQTSLYFCASSPSPRSGVVGKLFFGSGTQLSVL.

V usage is TRBV30 and J usage is TRBJ1-1; D call uncertain. Trimming pared 0 bases from V and 4 bases from J, leaving 9 bases between. The CDR3 has 13 residues. Germline assignment: CDR1 GTSNPN and CDR2 SVGIG (reference sequence). This CDR3 is CAWSVTLATEAFF. In DNA, the CDR3 is TGTGCCTGGAGTGTGACACTGGCCACTGAAGCTTTCTTT. The full variable domain, completed using reference TRBV30 and TRBJ1-1, is SQTIHQWPATLVQPVGSPLSLECTVEGTSNPNLYWYRQAAGRGLQLLFYSVGIGQISSEVPQNLSASRPQDRQFILSSKKLLLSDSGFYLCAWSVTLATEAFFGQGTRLTVV.

The chain joins TRBV7-9 to TRBJ1-1, with 8 nucleotides matching TRBD1. CDR3 length equals 14 residues. V trimming: 3 bases; J trimming: 5 bases; junction bases outside the gene matches: 5. Germline lookup yields CDR1 SEHNR and CDR2 FQNEAQ (reference sequence). CDR3 protein: CASSFTGGGTEAFF. Written as DNA, the CDR3 is TGTGCCAGCAGCTTTACAGGGGGTGGTACTGAAGCTTTCTTT.

This clone showed up just once. V gene TRBV4-1 combines with J gene TRBJ2-3, with D unclear. V dropped 3 bases and J dropped 6 bases, with 7 bases sitting between them. The CDR3 contains 12 residues. The germline V gene has CDR1 MGHRA and CDR2 YSYEKL. The CDR3 DNA sequence: TGCGCCAGCAGCCACCTGTTCGATACGCAGTATTTT. Protein sequence: CASSHLFDTQYF.

This rearrangement joins TRBV7-9 to TRBJ2-7; 8 nucleotides agree with TRBD1. The CDR3 totals 13 residues. J lost 3 bases, V lost 7 bases, and 5 bases had no gene match. CDR1 SEHNR and CDR2 FQNEAQ come from the germline V gene (reference sequence). CDR3 nucleotides: TGTGCCAGCACGAGACAGGGGAACTACGAGCAGTACTTC. Translated: CASTRQGNYEQYF.

The gene calls are TRBV5-1 and TRBJ2-2; D not certain. V lost 2 bases to trimming and J lost 5 bases, with 4 bases between them. The CDR3 contains 12 residues. Germline V gene lookup returns CDR1 SGHRS and CDR2 YFSETQ. This CDR3 is CASSFPTGELFF. The CDR3 DNA is TGCGCCAGCAGCTTCCCTACCGGGGAGCTGTTTTTT. Combining the CDR3 with reference TRBV5-1 and TRBJ2-2 gives the whole variable domain KAGVTQTPRYLIKTRGQQVTLSCSPISGHRSVSWYQQTPGQGLQFLFEYFSETQRNKGNFPGRFSGRQFSNSRSEMNVSTLELGDSALYLCASSFPTGELFFGEGSRLTVL.

This CDR3 reads CASSLEPGLGNQPQHF. The CDR3 DNA is TGCGCCAGCAGCTTGGAACCGGGGTTGGGCAATCAGCCCCAGCATTTT. The V gene is TRBV5-1, the J gene TRBJ1-5; D ambiguous. From germline, CDR1 is SGHRS and CDR2 YFSETQ. The V and J ends lost 0 bases and 2 bases respectively, with 12 bases between them. There are 16 residues in the CDR3. Full variable domain (outside the CDR3, taken from reference TRBV5-1 and TRBJ1-5): KAGVTQTPRYLIKTRGQQVTLSCSPISGHRSVSWYQQTPGQGLQFLFEYFSETQRNKGNFPGRFSGRQFSNSRSEMNVSTLELGDSALYLCASSLEPGLGNQPQHFGDGTRLSIL.

The V gene is TRBV4-2, the J gene TRBJ2-3; D is unclear. Trimming stripped 0 bases from V and 0 bases from J, with 4 bases between. CDR1 LGHNA and CDR2 YNFKEQ come from the germline V gene. CDR3 length: 14 residues. The CDR3 region is CASSQDSSTDTQYF. DNA for the CDR3: TGTGCCAGCAGCCAAGATAGTAGCACAGATACGCAGTATTTT.

This clone was recorded only once. This chain connects TRBV16 to TRBJ2-1, with 8 bases that match TRBD1. CDR3 length equals 13 residues. Germline lookup yields CDR1 KGHSY and CDR2 FQNENV. V was clipped by 5 bases and J by 9 bases; unmatched bases: 6. This CDR3 reads CASSNRGASEQFF. Here the CDR3 DNA reads TGTGCCAGCAGCAACAGGGGGGCCAGTGAGCAGTTCTTC.

This rearrangement joins TRBV4-2 to TRBJ2-7; D unresolved. This CDR3 contains 13 residues. V was cut by 1 base and J by 3 bases, with 7 bases left in between. Germline V gene sequence: CDR1 LGHNA, CDR2 YNFKEQ. As DNA, the CDR3 is TGTGCCAGCAGCCAAGTTCTCGGCTACGAGCAGTACTTC. This sequence encodes CASSQVLGYEQYF.

The CDR3 here is CASSQWPGEETQYF. In nucleotides, the CDR3 is TGTGCCAGCAGCCAGTGGCCCGGAGAAGAGACCCAGTACTTC. The chain couples TRBV9 to TRBJ2-5, with D unclear. CDR1 is SGDLS, CDR2 YYNGEE, per germline. The CDR3 is 14 residues long. With 4 bases removed from V and 3 bases from J, the gap between germline ends came to 13 bases.

The rearrangement links TRBV11-3 to TRBJ2-2; possible D gene TRBD2, 6 bases. The CDR3 is 15 amino acids. Trimming stripped 1 base from V and 7 bases from J, with 13 bases between. Germline CDR1 is SGHNT and CDR2 is YENEEA. The CDR3 DNA follows: TGTGCCAGCAGCTTAGCGGGAGTGGCGGTCGGGGAGCTGTTTTTT. As protein: CASSLAGVAVGELFF. Full variable domain (missing parts from reference TRBV11-3 and TRBJ2-2): EAGVVQSPRYKIIEKKQPVAFWCNPISGHNTLYWYLQNLGQGPELLIRYENEEAVDDSQLPKDRFSAERLKGVDSTLKIQPAELGDSAVYLCASSLAGVAVGELFFGEGSRLTVL.